The source of this T cell receptor (beta chain) is a study of cytomegalovirus exposure and HLA in healthy donors. On the study more broadly: Most genotyped donors, around four fifths of some 400, had Caucasian-associated genetic ancestry. Study-level points and caveats: In a later analysis, donors in an Asian-associated ancestry cluster reportedly had fewer N-insertions in productive TCRs than the cohort mean.

In regard to this clone: What it recognizes is unknown.

The PCR contained 60 Vbeta and 13 Jbeta primers. Generated by immunoSEQ multiplex PCR, the TCRdb table keeps only in-frame clones and is missing some. The sample lists 40,000 to 55,000 clones, around 70% occurring once. The germline gives CDR1 SGHRS, CDR2 YFSETQ. Trimming cost V 4 bases and J 10 bases, with 17 bases left between them. The CDR3 runs 14 residues. The sequence was collected from a man aged 18-30 years in good health and CMV-seronegative. Sequences were obtained from PBMCs. V usage is TRBV5-1 and J usage is TRBJ1-4, with D perhaps matching TRBD1 (5 bases). Here the CDR3 reads CASSDQGSVGKLFF. CDR3 nucleotides: TGCGCCAGCAGCGATCAGGGTTCGGTCGGAAAACTGTTTTTT.